The clone carrying this TCR beta chain came up a few times. From germline, CDR1 is SGHRS and CDR2 YFSETQ. V trimming: 4 bases; J trimming: 9 bases; junction bases outside the gene matches: 11. The CDR3 loop spans 16 amino acids. The data were obtained in a study of blood T cell repertoires in COVID-19. Per the original data handling: Cell counts per sample came from amplifying reference gene primers. TCRdb's table, derived via immunoSEQ multiplex PCR, lists solely in-frame clones and lacks some. The V and J calls and clone size were taken over from that table, and D and trimming were inferred from the DNA. The table includes hundreds of thousands of clones, over 85% detected once.

The source of this sequence is a woman younger than 45 with acute COVID-19. The sequenced material came from PBMCs or T cells enriched from blood (not recorded which). The chain recombines TRBV5-1 with TRBJ1-6; 9 bases are a match to TRBD1. The CDR3 here is CASSPGQGILGSPLHF. The CDR3, as DNA: TGCGCCAGCAGCCCTGGACAGGGGATCTTAGGTTCACCCCTCCACTTT. Full variable domain (rest looked up from reference TRBV5-1 and TRBJ1-6): KAGVTQTPRYLIKTRGQQVTLSCSPISGHRSVSWYQQTPGQGLQFLFEYFSETQRNKGNFPGRFSGRQFSNSRSEMNVSTLELGDSALYLCASSPGQGILGSPLHFGNGTRLTVT.